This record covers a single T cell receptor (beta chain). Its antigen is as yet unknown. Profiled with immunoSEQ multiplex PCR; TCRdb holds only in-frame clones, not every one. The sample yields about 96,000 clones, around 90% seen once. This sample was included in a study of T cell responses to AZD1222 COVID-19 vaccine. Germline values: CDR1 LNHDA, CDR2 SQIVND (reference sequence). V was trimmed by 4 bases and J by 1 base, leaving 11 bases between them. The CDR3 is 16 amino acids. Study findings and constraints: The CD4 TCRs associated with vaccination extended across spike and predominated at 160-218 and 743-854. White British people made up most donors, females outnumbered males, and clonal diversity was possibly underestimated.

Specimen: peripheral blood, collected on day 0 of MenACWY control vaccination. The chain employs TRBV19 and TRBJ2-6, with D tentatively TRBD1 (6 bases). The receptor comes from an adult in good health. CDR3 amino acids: CASSTGQLSGANVLTF. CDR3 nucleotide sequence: TGTGCCAGTAGTACGGGACAATTATCTGGGGCCAACGTCCTGACTTTC. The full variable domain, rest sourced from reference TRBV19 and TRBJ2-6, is DGGITQSPKYLFRKEGQNVTLSCEQNLNHDAMYWYRQDPGQGLRLIYYSQIVNDFQKGDIAEGYSVSREKKESFPLTVTSAQKNPTAFYLCASSTGQLSGANVLTFGAGSRLTVL.